The next 12 T cell receptor beta chains were all read from a single sample in a study of cytomegalovirus exposure and HLA in healthy donors. Clones were read by immunoSEQ multiplex PCR, and TCRdb kept only the in-frame ones, dropping some. The sample consists of about 170,000 clones, roughly 95% of them appearing once. Material: PBMCs. The source is a woman aged 18-29 years in good health and CMV-seronegative.

V usage is TRBV5-4 and J usage is TRBJ1-2; D is possibly TRBD1 (5 bases). This CDR3 region has 16 residues. Trimming shortened V by 1 base and J by 8 bases, and 21 bases separated the two germline ends. Germline V gene data show CDR1 as SGHNT and CDR2 as YYREEE (reference sequence). The CDR3 protein is CASSLRQPAQGGGYTF. The DNA for the CDR3 is TGTGCCAGCAGCTTGAGGCAGCCGGCTCAGGGTGGCGGCTACACCTTC.

This sequence joins TRBV7-3 and TRBJ2-2; D perhaps matches TRBD1 (6 bases). Germline CDR1 is SGHTA and CDR2 is FQGTGA. The length of the CDR3 is 14 residues. Trimming took off 5 bases at V and 2 bases at J, with 9 bases between the two ends. CDR3 protein: CASSRTANTGELFF. CDR3 nucleotide sequence: TGTGCCAGCAGCAGGACAGCCAACACCGGGGAGCTGTTTTTT.

A word on this clone: Other DNA sequences in this specimen translate into the identical CDR3. This chain connects TRBV6-5 to TRBJ1-2; 8 bases fit TRBD1. The CDR3 length is 13 residues. The V gene end was trimmed by 6 bases and the J gene end by 5 bases; junction bases not matched to a gene: 5. Looked up from germline, CDR1 is MNHEY and CDR2 is SVGAGI. The CDR3 sequence: CASSPDRGYGYTF. The CDR3, as DNA: TGTGCCAGCAGCCCAGACAGGGGATATGGCTACACCTTC.

The chain recombines TRBV6-5 with TRBJ1-1, with 12 bases matching TRBD1. The CDR3 is made up of 16 amino acids. Germline CDR1 is MNHEY and CDR2 is SVGAGI. V lost 2 bases to trimming and J lost 1 base; unmatched junction nucleotides: 2. The CDR3 DNA reads as TGTGCCAGCAGTTACATGGGACAGGGGGCGAACACTGAAGCTTTCTTT. It is translated as CASSYMGQGANTEAFF.

This clone was observed once. This chain connects TRBV9 to TRBJ1-2; D is possibly TRBD1 (5 bases). This CDR3 comprises 13 residues. Trimming left V 10 bases short and J 4 bases short, with 17 bases between. Germline V gene data show CDR1 as SGDLS and CDR2 as YYNGEE. Here the CDR3 DNA reads TGTGCCCCCCCATTAAGGGGTCGCTATGGCTACACCTTC. It is translated as CAPPLRGRYGYTF.

The rearrangement joins TRBV5-4 to TRBJ2-5; D is perhaps TRBD1 (6 bases). The length of the CDR3 is 14 residues. Germline V gives CDR1 SGHNT, CDR2 YYREEE (reference sequence). Trimming stripped 4 bases from V and 2 bases from J, with 12 bases between. The CDR3 loop is CASSLQGPQETQYF. CDR3 nucleotide sequence: TGTGCCAGCAGCCTACAGGGCCCACAAGAGACCCAGTACTTC.

V is TRBV12-5 and J is TRBJ1-6, with a tentative D call TRBD1 (5 bases). This CDR3 has 14 residues. V gave up 7 bases and J gave up 10 bases, with 17 bases separating them. Germline lookup yields CDR1 LGHNT and CDR2 FRNRAP. CDR3 in amino acids: CASALGQGKSPLHF. In DNA form, the CDR3 reads TGTGCTAGTGCCCTGGGGCAGGGCAAGTCACCCCTCCACTTT.

The chain recombines TRBV18 with TRBJ2-7, with TRBD1 identical over 9 bases. Germline CDR1 reads KGHSH; CDR2 reads LQKENI. V trimming: 4 bases; J trimming: 2 bases; junction bases outside the gene matches: 6. The CDR3 is 15 residues long. The DNA for the CDR3 is TGTGCCAGCTCACGGACCCGGGACAGGGCCTACGAGCAGTACTTC. This codes for CASSRTRDRAYEQYF.

This chain links TRBV7-2 with TRBJ2-1; a possible D gene is TRBD1 (7 bases). This CDR3 is 14 amino acids long. V lost 5 bases and J lost 9, with 17 bases in between. CDR1 SGHTA and CDR2 FQGNSA come from the germline V gene. DNA of the CDR3: TGTGCCAGCAGCACGATACGACAGGGAGGTGAGCAGTTCTTC. It translates to CASSTIRQGGEQFF.

This chain uses TRBV6-1 with TRBJ1-5, with D unclear. CDR3 length equals 13 residues. Germline-derived CDR1 and CDR2 are MNHNS and SASEGT. The V gene lost 7 bases and the J gene lost 3 bases, with 10 bases spanning the gap. The CDR3 bases are TGTGCCAGCATTGGGCAGGACAATCAGCCCCAGCATTTT. Protein product: CASIGQDNQPQHF.

CDR3 loop: CASSTRLNEKLFF. The DNA of the CDR3 is TGTGCCAGCAGCACCAGGCTTAATGAAAAACTGTTTTTT. The gene calls are TRBV7-8 and TRBJ1-4, with D unresolved. Per germline, CDR1 SGHVS and CDR2 FQNEAQ. CDR3 length: 13 residues. V lost 5 bases to trimming and J lost 4 bases, with 8 bases between them.

V is TRBV19 and J is TRBJ2-3, with D hard to call. The CDR3 covers 14 residues. The ends were cut back, 1 base at V and 3 bases at J, with 8 bases in the middle. CDR1 is LNHDA, CDR2 SQIVND, per germline (reference sequence). This chain's CDR3 is CASSIGVSTDTQYF. The DNA of the CDR3 is TGTGCCAGTAGTATAGGAGTGAGTACAGATACGCAGTATTTT. The full variable domain, its missing parts supplied by reference TRBV19 and TRBJ2-3, is DGGITQSPKYLFRKEGQNVTLSCEQNLNHDAMYWYRQDPGQGLRLIYYSQIVNDFQKGDIAEGYSVSREKKESFPLTVTSAQKNPTAFYLCASSIGVSTDTQYFGPGTRLTVL.